Shown below are 22 T cell receptor beta chains from a single sample sequenced in a study of neurological immune-mediated disorders. MiXCR, applied by TCRdb to the 5' RACE reads, yields one record per CDR3 protein. The data show 87,000 or so distinct CDR3 sequences, around 3.6% seen once. The sample consisted of PBMCs. The receptors stem from a woman aged 45-60 years with multiple sclerosis.

This clonotype has ten or more counts. The V gene is TRBV7-8, the J gene TRBJ1-2; TRBD1 is a possible D gene (6 bases). The CDR3 loop spans 17 amino acids. V was cut by 4 bases and J by 7 bases, with 25 bases left in between. Germline V CDR1 and CDR2: SGHVS, FQNEAQ. CDR3 nucleotide sequence: TGTGCCAGCAGCTCCCAATTCGCCTGGCCAGGGGCAACTGGCTACACCTTC. This codes for CASSSQFAWPGATGYTF. Variable domain in full (rest from reference TRBV7-8 and TRBJ1-2): GAGVSQSPRYKVAKRGQDVALRCDPISGHVSLFWYQQALGQGPEFLTYFQNEAQLDKSGLPSDRFFAERPEGSVSTLKIQRTQQEDSAVYLCASSSQFAWPGATGYTFGSGTRLTVV.

This clonotype was observed at least ten times. CDR3 nucleotide sequence: TGTGCCACGCGCCGGGACAGGGGTAATGAAAAACTGTTTTTT. It is translated as CATRRDRGNEKLFF. The chain joins TRBV10-3 to TRBJ1-4; TRBD1 agrees at 10 bases. V lost 10 bases and J lost 4; bases outside the gene matches: 6. Germline CDR1 reads ENHRY; CDR2 reads SYGVKD. The CDR3 contains 14 residues.

This clonotype was found many times. This chain links TRBV15 with TRBJ1-5, with D perhaps TRBD1 (6 bases). V was trimmed by 3 bases and J by 7 bases, leaving 13 bases between them. Germline values: CDR1 LNHNV, CDR2 YYDKDF (reference sequence). This CDR3 spans 14 amino acids. CDR3 protein: CATSSHRVGQPQHF. The CDR3 coding sequence is TGTGCCACCAGCAGCCACAGGGTAGGACAGCCCCAGCATTTT.

This clonotype was picked up many times. This chain connects TRBV7-2 to TRBJ1-6; D unclear. This CDR3 region has 14 residues. The V end lost 0 bases, the J end lost 7 bases, and 7 bases lay between the germline ends. Germline CDR1 SGHTA, CDR2 FQGNSA. CDR3 nucleotides: TGTGCCAGCAGCTTAGCGGGAGGGAATTCACCCCTCCACTTT. It specifies CASSLAGGNSPLHF. The complete variable domain, with remaining parts taken from reference TRBV7-2 and TRBJ1-6, reads GAGVSQSPSNKVTEKGKDVELRCDPISGHTALYWYRQSLGQGLEFLIYFQGNSAPDKSGLPSDRFSAERTGGSVSTLTIQRTQQEDSAVYLCASSLAGGNSPLHFGNGTRLTVT.

This clonotype was seen ten or more times. One end of the junction does not line up with germline, which may come from a read error. The CDR3 region has the DNA TGCAGCGTGGAAGAAAGGGGGCGGGAGACCCAGTACTTC. Its translation is CSVEERGRETQYF. This sequence joins TRBV29-1 and TRBJ2-5, with 7 positions matching TRBD1. The CDR3 runs to 13 residues. Germline V gene lookup returns CDR1 SQVTM and CDR2 ANQGSEA.

This clonotype has a count of ten or more. The V call is TRBV5-1, the J call TRBJ2-5, with D tentatively TRBD2 (6 bases). In germline, CDR1 is SGHRS, CDR2 YFSETQ. V lost 4 bases to trimming and J lost 0 bases, with 10 bases between them. CDR3 length equals 14 residues. Here the CDR3 reads CASSVGGNQETQYF. The DNA of the CDR3 is TGCGCCAGCAGCGTAGGAGGGAACCAAGAGACCCAGTACTTC.

The chain links TRBV28 to TRBJ2-3; 8 bases align to TRBD1. CDR3 size: 12 residues. Germline CDR1 MDHEN, CDR2 SYDVKM. This chain's CDR3 is CAGQGLTDTQYF. CDR3 sequence (DNA): TGTGCAGGACAGGGCCTCACAGATACGCAGTATTTT.

This clonotype was seen repeatedly, ten times or more. V usage is TRBV20-1 and J usage is TRBJ2-3, with 11 bases lining up with TRBD2. CDR1 and CDR2 from the germline V gene are DFQATT and SNEGSKA (reference sequence). Unmatched junction bases numbered 17, after V lost 6 bases and J lost 3 bases. The CDR3 length is 18 residues. In DNA, the CDR3 is TGCAGTGCCCCCGGAGTAGCGGGGGGGGCTAAGCGGACAGATACGCAGTATTTT. Its translation: CSAPGVAGGAKRTDTQYF.

This clonotype was detected a few times. CDR3 coding DNA: TGTGCCAGCAGCCCCACAGGGACCCATAGCAATCAGCCCCAGCATTTT. This encodes CASSPTGTHSNQPQHF. The chain joins TRBV7-2 to TRBJ1-5, with D perhaps TRBD1 (6 bases). V was shortened by 5 bases and J by 0 bases, with 14 bases between the two germline ends. Germline CDR1 SGHTA, CDR2 FQGNSA. The CDR3 runs 16 residues.

This clonotype appeared many times. J is TRBJ1-2 and V is TRBV4-3; no clear D gene. The CDR3 consists of 13 residues. Germline loops: CDR1 LGHNA, CDR2 YSLEER. V was trimmed by 0 bases and J by 3 bases, leaving 5 bases between them. CDR3 amino acids: CASSQDRYYGYTF. CDR3 DNA sequence: TGCGCCAGCAGCCAAGATAGGTACTATGGCTACACCTTC.

The table lists this clonotype with many counts. The chain joins TRBV9 to TRBJ2-2; TRBD2 might be the D (7 bases). CDR3 length equals 15 residues. V was shortened by 4 bases and J by 4 bases, with 14 bases between the two germline ends. Germline values: CDR1 SGDLS, CDR2 YYNGEE. DNA of the CDR3: TGTGCCAGCAGCACCCGGGGGGCAGTCACCGGGGAGCTGTTTTTT. It codes for CASSTRGAVTGELFF.

Ten or more counts support this clonotype. The chain is built from TRBV7-2 and TRBJ2-3; D possibly uses TRBD1 or TRBD2 (6 bases each). The V gene lost 4 bases and the J gene lost 2 bases, with 19 bases spanning the gap. The CDR3 length is 17 residues. Germline V lookup: CDR1 SGHTA, CDR2 FQGNSA. Here the CDR3 reads CASSSRNRRGYTDTQYF. Written as DNA, the CDR3 is TGTGCCAGCAGCTCCCGGAATAGGAGGGGGTACACAGATACGCAGTATTTT.

This clonotype showed up many times. The junction shows a germline mismatch at one end, possibly a read error. The chain carries TRBV7-2 and TRBJ1-1; tentative D call: TRBD1 (5 bases). Germline-derived CDR1 and CDR2 are SGHTA and FQGNSA. CDR3 length equals 14 residues. This chain's CDR3 is CASSRDRPNTEAFF. As DNA, the CDR3 is TGCGCCAGCAGCCGAGACAGACCGAACACTGAAGCTTTCTTT.

This clonotype was picked up many times. The chain links TRBV4-2 to TRBJ2-3, with 7 bases matching TRBD2. Germline trimming cut 0 bases from V and 1 base from J; bases unmatched to any gene: 4. CDR1 is LGHNA and CDR2 is YNFKEQ in the germline V gene. The CDR3 is made up of 16 amino acids. The CDR3, as DNA: TGTGCCAGCAGCCAAGATCTGGCGGGGGGCACAGATACGCAGTATTTT. Protein sequence: CASSQDLAGGTDTQYF.

The sample holds many counts of this clonotype. This chain connects TRBV4-3 to TRBJ2-3, with D possibly being TRBD1 or TRBD2 (6 bases each). The V end was cut by 4 bases, the J end by 1 base, with 15 bases between. Germline values: CDR1 LGHNA, CDR2 YSLEER. The CDR3 runs 16 residues. The CDR3 region is CASSRSGGQRTDTQYF. CDR3 sequence (DNA): TGCGCCAGCAGCCGTTCCGGGGGACAACGCACAGATACGCAGTATTTT.

This clonotype was recorded a few times. V and J are TRBV11-2 and TRBJ2-7; D might be TRBD1 (5 bases). This CDR3 has 15 residues. CDR1 and CDR2 from the germline V gene are SGHAT and FQNNGV. V dropped 5 bases and J dropped 7 bases, with 21 bases sitting between them. CDR3 residues: CASSPGNQGFREQYF. The CDR3 bases are TGTGCCAGCAGCCCAGGGAACCAGGGATTTAGGGAGCAGTACTTC.

About this clonotype itself: This could be a read error, since a much larger clone is one nucleotide away. The chain couples TRBV20-1 to TRBJ2-1, with 8 nucleotides matching TRBD2. The CDR3 consists of 16 residues. Germline CDR1 reads DFQATT; CDR2 reads SNEGSKA (reference sequence). In DNA form, the CDR3 reads TGCAGTGCTAGGAGGTTGGCGGGGGGTGCCCACAATGAGCGGTTCTTC. Translating gives CSARRLAGGAHNERFF.

This clonotype was recorded many times. V and J are TRBV27 and TRBJ1-5; TRBD1 matches 8 bases. Trimming took 5 bases from V and 7 from J; bases not matched to a gene: 13. This CDR3 region has 16 residues. The V gene's germline CDR1 is MNHEY and CDR2 SMNVEV (reference sequence). The CDR3 loop reads CASSPGGAGGWQPQHF. CDR3 bases: TGTGCCAGCAGTCCGGGAGGGGCAGGGGGCTGGCAGCCCCAGCATTTT.

This clonotype has at least ten counts. CDR3 loop: CASSTDRTEAFF. For the CDR3, the DNA is TGCGCCAGCAGCACGGACAGAACTGAAGCTTTCTTT. This chain uses TRBV5-1 with TRBJ1-1; a weak D match, TRBD1 (6 bases). V was pared by 4 bases and J by 5 bases, with 9 bases between. Germline V CDR1 and CDR2: SGHRS, YFSETQ. CDR3 size: 12 residues.

This clonotype was picked up many times. The chain joins TRBV5-6 to TRBJ2-3; possibly TRBD1 or TRBD2 for D (6 bases each). V lost 0 bases and J 5 bases, leaving 13 bases between the germline ends. This CDR3 comprises 15 residues. Per germline, CDR1 SGHDT and CDR2 YYEEEE. The CDR3 spells CASSLVKGGKDTQYF. As DNA, the CDR3 is TGTGCCAGCAGCTTGGTTAAGGGGGGTAAAGATACGCAGTATTTT.

The chain carries TRBV28 and TRBJ2-5; 9 bases fit TRBD1. Germline V gene data show CDR1 as MDHEN and CDR2 as SYDVKM. Trimming at V came to 10 bases and at J to 5 bases, leaving 11 bases not matched to a gene. The CDR3 extends over 14 amino acids. CDR3 sequence reads: CATETGGLGETQYF. The DNA for the CDR3 is TGTGCCACCGAAACAGGGGGCTTAGGGGAGACCCAGTACTTC.

On this clonotype itself: No conserved phenylalanine or tryptophan ends this CDR3, so it is likely a read error. J is TRBJ1-1 and V is TRBV20-1, with D uncertain. The germline V gene encodes CDR1 DFQATT and CDR2 SNEGSKA (reference sequence). Trimming pared 2 bases from V and 4 bases from J, leaving 14 bases between. The CDR3 length is 14 residues. As DNA, the CDR3 is TGCAGTGCTAGAATCCGGACCGGAGGCACTGAAGCTTTCAAT. Protein sequence: CSARIRTGGTEAFN.